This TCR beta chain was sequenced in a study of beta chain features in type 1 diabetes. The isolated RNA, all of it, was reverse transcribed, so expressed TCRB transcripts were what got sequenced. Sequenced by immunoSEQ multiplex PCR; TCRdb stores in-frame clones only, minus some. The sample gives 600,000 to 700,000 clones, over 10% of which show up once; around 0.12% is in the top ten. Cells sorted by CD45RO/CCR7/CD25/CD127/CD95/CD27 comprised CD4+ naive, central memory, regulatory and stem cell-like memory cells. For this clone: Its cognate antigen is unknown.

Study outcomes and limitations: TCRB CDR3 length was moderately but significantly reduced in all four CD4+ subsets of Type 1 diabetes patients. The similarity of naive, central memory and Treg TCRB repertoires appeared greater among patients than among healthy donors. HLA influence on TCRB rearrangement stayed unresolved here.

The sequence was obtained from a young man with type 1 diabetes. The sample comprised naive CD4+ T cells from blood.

CDR3 residues: CASSKPGDIAHEQYF. CDR3 DNA: TGTGCCAGTAGTAAGCCAGGGGATATCGCCCACGAGCAGTACTTC. The chain employs TRBV19 and TRBJ2-7, with D possibly matching TRBD1 (6 bases). The V gene lost 4 bases and the J gene lost 5 bases, with 18 bases spanning the gap. Germline V gives CDR1 LNHDA, CDR2 SQIVND (reference sequence). This CDR3 spans 15 amino acids.